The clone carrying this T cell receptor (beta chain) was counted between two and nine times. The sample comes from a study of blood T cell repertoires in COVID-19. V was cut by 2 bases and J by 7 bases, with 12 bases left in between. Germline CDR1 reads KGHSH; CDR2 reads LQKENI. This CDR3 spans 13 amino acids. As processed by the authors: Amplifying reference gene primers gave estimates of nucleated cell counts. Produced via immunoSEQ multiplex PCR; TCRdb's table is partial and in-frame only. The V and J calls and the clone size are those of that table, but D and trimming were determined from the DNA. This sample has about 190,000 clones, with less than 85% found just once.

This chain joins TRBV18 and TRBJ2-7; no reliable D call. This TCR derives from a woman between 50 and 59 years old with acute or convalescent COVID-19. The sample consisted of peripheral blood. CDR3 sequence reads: CASSPGNLREQYF. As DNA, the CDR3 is TGTGCCAGCTCACCAGGTAACCTGAGGGAGCAGTACTTC.